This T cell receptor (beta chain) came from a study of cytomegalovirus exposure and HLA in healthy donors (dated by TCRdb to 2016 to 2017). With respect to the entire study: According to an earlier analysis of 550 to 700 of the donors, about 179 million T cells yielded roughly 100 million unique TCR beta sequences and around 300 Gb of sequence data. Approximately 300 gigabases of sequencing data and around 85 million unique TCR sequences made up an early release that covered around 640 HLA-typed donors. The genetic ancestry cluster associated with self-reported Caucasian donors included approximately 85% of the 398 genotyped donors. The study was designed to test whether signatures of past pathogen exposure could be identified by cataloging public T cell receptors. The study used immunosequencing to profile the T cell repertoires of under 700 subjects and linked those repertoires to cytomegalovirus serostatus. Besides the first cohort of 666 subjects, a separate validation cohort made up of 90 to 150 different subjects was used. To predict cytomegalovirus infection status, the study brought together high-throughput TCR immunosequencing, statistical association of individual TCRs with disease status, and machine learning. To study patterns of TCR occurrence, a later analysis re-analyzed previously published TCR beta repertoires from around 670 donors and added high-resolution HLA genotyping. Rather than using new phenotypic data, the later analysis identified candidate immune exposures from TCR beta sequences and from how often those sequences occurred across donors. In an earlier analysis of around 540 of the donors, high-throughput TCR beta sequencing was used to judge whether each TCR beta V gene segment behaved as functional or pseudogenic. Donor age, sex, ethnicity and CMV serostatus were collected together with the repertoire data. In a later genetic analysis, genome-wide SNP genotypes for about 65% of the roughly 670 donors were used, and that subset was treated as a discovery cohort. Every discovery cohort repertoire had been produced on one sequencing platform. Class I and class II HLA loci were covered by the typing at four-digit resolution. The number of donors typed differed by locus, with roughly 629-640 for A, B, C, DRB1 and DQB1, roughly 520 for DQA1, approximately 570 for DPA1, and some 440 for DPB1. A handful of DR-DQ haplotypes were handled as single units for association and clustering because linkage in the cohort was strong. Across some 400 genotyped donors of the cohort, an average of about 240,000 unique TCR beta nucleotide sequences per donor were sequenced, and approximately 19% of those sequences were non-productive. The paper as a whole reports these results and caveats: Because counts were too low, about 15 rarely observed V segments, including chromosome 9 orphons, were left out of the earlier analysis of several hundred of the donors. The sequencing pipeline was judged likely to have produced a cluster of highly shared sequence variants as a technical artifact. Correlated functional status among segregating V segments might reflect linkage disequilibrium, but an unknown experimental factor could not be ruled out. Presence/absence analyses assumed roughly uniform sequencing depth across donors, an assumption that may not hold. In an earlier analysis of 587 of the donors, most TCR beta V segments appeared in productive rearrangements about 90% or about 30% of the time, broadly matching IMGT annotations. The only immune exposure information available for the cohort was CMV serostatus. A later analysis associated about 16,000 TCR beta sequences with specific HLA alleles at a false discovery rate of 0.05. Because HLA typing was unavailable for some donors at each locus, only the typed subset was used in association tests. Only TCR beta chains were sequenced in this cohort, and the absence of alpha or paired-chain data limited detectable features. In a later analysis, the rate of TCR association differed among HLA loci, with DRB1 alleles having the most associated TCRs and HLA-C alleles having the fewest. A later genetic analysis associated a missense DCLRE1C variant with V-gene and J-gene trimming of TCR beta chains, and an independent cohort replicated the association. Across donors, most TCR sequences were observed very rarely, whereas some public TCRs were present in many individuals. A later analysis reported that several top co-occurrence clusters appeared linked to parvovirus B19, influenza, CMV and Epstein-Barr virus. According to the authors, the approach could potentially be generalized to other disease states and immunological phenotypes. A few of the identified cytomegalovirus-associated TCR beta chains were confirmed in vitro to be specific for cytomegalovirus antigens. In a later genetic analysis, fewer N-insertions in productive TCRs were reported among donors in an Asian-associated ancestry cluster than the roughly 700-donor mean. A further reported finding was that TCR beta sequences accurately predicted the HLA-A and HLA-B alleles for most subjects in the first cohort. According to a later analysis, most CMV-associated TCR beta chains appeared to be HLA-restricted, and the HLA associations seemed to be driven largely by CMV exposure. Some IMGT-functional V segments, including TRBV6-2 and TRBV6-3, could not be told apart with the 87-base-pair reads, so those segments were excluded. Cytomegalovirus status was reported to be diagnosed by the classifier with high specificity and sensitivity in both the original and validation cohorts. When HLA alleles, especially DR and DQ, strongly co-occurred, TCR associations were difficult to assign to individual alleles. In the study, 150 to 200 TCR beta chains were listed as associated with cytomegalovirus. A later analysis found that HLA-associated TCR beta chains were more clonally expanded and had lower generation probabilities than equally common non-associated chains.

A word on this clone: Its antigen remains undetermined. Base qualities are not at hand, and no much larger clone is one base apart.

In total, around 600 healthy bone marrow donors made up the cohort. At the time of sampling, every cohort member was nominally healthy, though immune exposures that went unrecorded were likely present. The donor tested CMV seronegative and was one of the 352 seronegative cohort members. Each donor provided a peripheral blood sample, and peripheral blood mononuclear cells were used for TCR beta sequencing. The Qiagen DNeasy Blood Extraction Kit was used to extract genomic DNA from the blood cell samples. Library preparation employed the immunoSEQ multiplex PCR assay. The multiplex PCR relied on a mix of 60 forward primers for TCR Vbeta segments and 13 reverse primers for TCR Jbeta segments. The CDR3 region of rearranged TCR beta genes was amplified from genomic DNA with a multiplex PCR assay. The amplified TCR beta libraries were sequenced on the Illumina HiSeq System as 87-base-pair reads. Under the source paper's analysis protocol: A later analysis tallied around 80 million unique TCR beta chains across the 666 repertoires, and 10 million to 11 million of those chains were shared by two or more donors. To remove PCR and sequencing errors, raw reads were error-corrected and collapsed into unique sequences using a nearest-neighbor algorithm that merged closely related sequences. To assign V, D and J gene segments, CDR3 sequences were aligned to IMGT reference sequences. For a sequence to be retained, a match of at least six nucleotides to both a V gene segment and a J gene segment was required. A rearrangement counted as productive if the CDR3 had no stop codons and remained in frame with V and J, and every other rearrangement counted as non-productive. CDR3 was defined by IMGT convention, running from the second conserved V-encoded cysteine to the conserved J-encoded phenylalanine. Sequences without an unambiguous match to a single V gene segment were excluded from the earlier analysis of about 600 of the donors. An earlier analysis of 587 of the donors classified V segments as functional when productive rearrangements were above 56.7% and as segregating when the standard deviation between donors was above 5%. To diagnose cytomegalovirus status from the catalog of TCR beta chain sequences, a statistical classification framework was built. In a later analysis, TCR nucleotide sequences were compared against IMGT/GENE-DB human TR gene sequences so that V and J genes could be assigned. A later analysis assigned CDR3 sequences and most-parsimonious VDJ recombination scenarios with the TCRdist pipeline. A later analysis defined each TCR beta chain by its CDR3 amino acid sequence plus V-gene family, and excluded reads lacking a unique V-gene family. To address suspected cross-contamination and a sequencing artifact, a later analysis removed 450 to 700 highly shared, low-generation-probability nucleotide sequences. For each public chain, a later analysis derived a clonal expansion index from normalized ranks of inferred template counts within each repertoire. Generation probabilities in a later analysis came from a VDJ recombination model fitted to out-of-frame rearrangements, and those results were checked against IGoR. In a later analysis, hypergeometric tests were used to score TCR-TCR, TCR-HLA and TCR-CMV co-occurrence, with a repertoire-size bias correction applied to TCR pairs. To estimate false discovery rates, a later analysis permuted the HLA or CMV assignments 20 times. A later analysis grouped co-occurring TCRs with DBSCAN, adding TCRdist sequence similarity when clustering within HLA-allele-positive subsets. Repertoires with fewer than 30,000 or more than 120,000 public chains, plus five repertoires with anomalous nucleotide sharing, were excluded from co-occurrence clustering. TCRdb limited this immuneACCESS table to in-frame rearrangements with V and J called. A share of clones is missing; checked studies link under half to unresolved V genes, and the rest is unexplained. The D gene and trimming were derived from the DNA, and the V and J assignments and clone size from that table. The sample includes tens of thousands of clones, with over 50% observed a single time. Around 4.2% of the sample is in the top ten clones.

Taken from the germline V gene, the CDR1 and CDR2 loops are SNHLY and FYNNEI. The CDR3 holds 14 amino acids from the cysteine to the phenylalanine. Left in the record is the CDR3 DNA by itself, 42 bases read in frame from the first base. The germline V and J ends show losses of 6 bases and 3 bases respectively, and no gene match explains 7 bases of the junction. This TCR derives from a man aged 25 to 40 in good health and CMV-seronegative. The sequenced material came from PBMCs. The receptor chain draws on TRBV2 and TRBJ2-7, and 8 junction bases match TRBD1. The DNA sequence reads TGTGCCAGCAGCGGCGGACAGGGTAACTACGAGCAGTACTTC. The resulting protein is CASSGGQGNYEQYF.